Reported below is one T cell receptor beta chain. The data originate from a study of beta chain features in type 1 diabetes. Post-sort purity exceeded 95% for all sorted populations. The authors reverse transcribed all of the isolated RNA, so sequencing captured expressed TCRB transcripts. Mean read depth for stem cell-like memory T cell samples was 950,000 to 1,100,000 reads. Produced via immunoSEQ multiplex PCR; TCRdb's table is partial and in-frame only. The profile shows roughly 120,000 clones, under 40% of them singletons. In germline, CDR1 is SGHVS, CDR2 FNYEAQ. Trimming took 4 bases from V and 2 from J, leaving 3 bases between them. This CDR3 has 11 amino acids.

The V call is TRBV7-6, the J call TRBJ2-7; D remains unclear. Specimen: stem cell memory CD4+ T cells from blood. The TCR was taken from a woman younger than 30 in good health. This chain's CDR3 is CASSSPYEQYF. The CDR3 DNA reads as TGTGCCAGCAGCTCTCCCTACGAGCAGTACTTC. The variable domain in full, with the rest retrieved from reference TRBV7-6 and TRBJ2-7, is GAGVSQSPRYKVTKRGQDVALRCDPISGHVSLYWYRQALGQGPEFLTYFNYEAQQDKSGLPNDRFSAERPEGSISTLTIQRTEQRDSAMYRCASSSPYEQYFGPGTRLTVT.